This entry describes one T cell receptor (beta chain). This clonotype was seen repeatedly, ten times or more. No cognate antigen has been identified for it. Qualities for individual bases were not recorded, and no much larger clone is one base off. Trimming at the junction amounts to 5 bases on V and 0 bases on J, and the germline ends lie 11 bases apart. The germline V gene (reference sequence) supplies CDR1 SEHNR and CDR2 FQNEAQ. From cysteine to phenylalanine, the CDR3 is 16 amino acids long. Just the 48-base CDR3 DNA is kept, in frame starting at base 1. This record belongs to a study of post-analysis software for immune sequencing data (dated by TCRdb to 2014 to 2015). With regard to the full study: Relapsing-remitting, secondary progressive and progressive-relapsing multiple sclerosis were recorded as disease courses, and subtype annotation was lacking for some patients. The multiple sclerosis patient repertoires were compared with 10 or so previously published healthy control repertoires from donors aged about 6 to 26 years. A subset of samples was prepared in parallel using single-end sample barcoding, then pooled and co-amplified after Illumina adapter ligation.

The library was built by means of PCR. The listed sequencing device is Illumina HiSeq 2500. To reduce PCR and sequencing biases, unique molecular identifiers were built into the TCR beta cDNA libraries. Some 500,000 cDNA molecules were obtained for every 1 to 10 million input T cells, so each molecule roughly corresponded to one T cell. The patient libraries were prepared and sequenced using the same protocol as the earlier healthy control dataset. Within a given batch, samples were prepared together, multiplexed and sequenced on the same HiSeq lane. Regarding the original processing steps: MIGEC handled the raw barcoded reads, throwing out single-read molecular identifier groups before consensus assembly and CDR3 extraction. Clonotype tables were post-analysed with VDJtools, normalizing diversity by down-sampling all datasets to the smallest sample size. To correct batch-related cross-sample contamination, repertoire overlap clustering matched CDR3 amino acid sequences but not nucleotide sequences. TCRdb passed the public sequencing reads through fastp at Q25 and MiXCR, retaining productive beta sequences. Every entry covers one CDR3 protein and lists the most common genes and DNA from its rows. The V and J calls follow TCRdb's processing rather than the paper's. This sample has about 200,000 distinct CDR3 sequences in its table, and roughly 30% of those were observed once. The top ten constitute about 3.4% of the sample.

To demonstrate the VDJtools post-analysis software, TCR beta repertoires were profiled from the peripheral blood of more than 10 young patients with multiple sclerosis. The patients with multiple sclerosis were children and adolescents between about 6 and 17 years of age. Results the study describes overall, beyond this receptor: When samples were clustered directly using the F measure, samples prepared in the same batch co-clustered strongly, which prompted a batch-effect correction. Roughly 5 TRBV segments, including TRBV5-6, TRBV5-1 and TRBV20-1, were significantly more frequent in patients than controls. The control group was slightly older than the multiple sclerosis patient group. Multiple sclerosis patients had significantly lower normalized Chao1 diversity than controls, a result that suggests substantial peripheral T-cell clonal expansion.

This sequence was found in a girl between 2 and 17 years old with multiple sclerosis. This sequence uses TRBV7-9 and TRBJ2-6, with the D segment possibly TRBD1 or TRBD2, each aligning over 6 bases. The sequenced sample was blood. The bases read TGTGCCAGCAGCAGGGGGGAGAGCTCTGGGGCCAACGTCCTGACTTTC. The translation is CASSRGESSGANVLTF.